A single sample gave rise to the 22 T cell receptor beta chains below, sequenced in a study of beta chain features in type 1 diabetes. Study-wide findings and caveats: Type 1 diabetes patients showed a moderate but significant shortening of TCRB CDR3s in all four CD4+ subsets.

Isolated RNA was reverse transcribed in full, so expressed TCRB transcripts were sequenced. Sequencing used immunoSEQ multiplex PCR; TCRdb keeps in-frame clones, though not all of them. The repertoire has some 150,000 clones, approximately 9.1% of them found once; the top ten carry approximately 0.7%. Which antigens these TCRs recognize remains unknown. Sequencing was carried out using central memory CD4+ T cells from blood. The source is a woman aged 25 to 39 with type 1 diabetes.

This clone has only a few counts. The V call is TRBV7-3, the J call TRBJ2-2, with D unclear. This CDR3 comprises 15 residues. Germline CDR1 SGHTA, CDR2 FQGTGA. V dropped 2 bases and J dropped 1 base, with 8 bases sitting between them. For the CDR3, the DNA is TGTGCCAGCAGCTTACTATCAGGGAACACCGGGGAGCTGTTTTTT. It yields the protein CASSLLSGNTGELFF. Combining the CDR3 with reference TRBV7-3 and TRBJ2-2 gives the whole variable domain GAGVSQTPSNKVTEKGKYVELRCDPISGHTALYWYRQSLGQGPEFLIYFQGTGAADDSGLPNDRFFAVRPEGSVSTLKIQRTERGDSAVYLCASSLLSGNTGELFFGEGSRLTVL.

Ten or more counts support this clone. J is TRBJ2-5 and V is TRBV5-1; tentatively, D is TRBD2 (6 bases). The CDR3 runs to 14 residues. Germline CDR1 is SGHRS and CDR2 is YFSETQ. Trimming removed 4 bases at V and 3 bases at J, with 13 bases between. The CDR3, as DNA: TGCGCCAGCAGCCCACTCTCGGGGGAAGAGACCCAGTACTTC. Its protein is CASSPLSGEETQYF.

The chain joins TRBV19 to TRBJ1-2; 9 bases align to TRBD1. This CDR3 is 15 amino acids long. Per germline, CDR1 LNHDA and CDR2 SQIVND (reference sequence). V trimming: 7 bases; J trimming: 7 bases; junction bases outside the gene matches: 13. CDR3 in amino acids: CASTWGRTGDRGYTF. The DNA of the CDR3 is TGTGCCAGTACCTGGGGTCGGACAGGGGACCGTGGCTACACCTTC.

This clone was seen more than once but under ten times. V and J are TRBV4-1 and TRBJ1-4; TRBD1 might be the D (5 bases). Trimming removed 4 bases from V and 0 bases from J, with 15 bases in between. Germline V gene lookup returns CDR1 MGHRA and CDR2 YSYEKL. The CDR3 sequence is 17 residues long. In nucleotides, the CDR3 is TGCGCCAGCAGCCGGAGGGGATTGGAGGCAACTAATGAAAAACTGTTTTTT. Its translation: CASSRRGLEATNEKLFF.

Here the CDR3 DNA reads TGTGCCAGCAGCAACCGACAGGGGGCGAACACTGAAGCTTTCTTT. Its protein is CASSNRQGANTEAFF. The chain has TRBV6-4 and TRBJ1-1, with 10 positions matching TRBD1. CDR1 and CDR2 from the germline V gene are MRHNA and SNTAGT. V was clipped by 6 bases and J by 1 base; unmatched bases: 5. The CDR3 loop spans 15 amino acids.

This clone was counted between two and nine times. The V gene is TRBV28, the J gene TRBJ2-4; possibly TRBD1 for D (5 bases). From germline, CDR1 is MDHEN and CDR2 SYDVKM. The V gene lost 2 bases and the J gene lost 8 bases, with 10 bases spanning the gap. The CDR3 consists of 13 residues. Here the CDR3 DNA reads TGTGCCAGCAGTTTAAATGGGGCATACATTCAGTACTTC. This sequence encodes CASSLNGAYIQYF.

In its sample, this clone was seen a few times. The chain uses TRBV5-1 and TRBJ1-1; 10 bases align to TRBD1. CDR3 length: 15 residues. V shed 0 bases and J 10 bases; nucleotides not matched to a gene: 9. The V gene's germline CDR1 is SGHRS and CDR2 YFSETQ. CDR3 amino acids: CASSLGQGAIEGAFF. The CDR3 DNA sequence: TGCGCCAGCAGCTTGGGACAGGGGGCGATTGAAGGAGCTTTCTTT.

Note on this clone: This specimen includes other DNA sequences encoding the same CDR3. This chain connects TRBV5-4 to TRBJ2-3, with 10 bases that match TRBD2. The CDR3 sequence is 15 residues long. The ends lost 2 bases at V and 0 bases at J; junction bases unmatched: 0. Germline V gives CDR1 SGHNT, CDR2 YYREEE (reference sequence). CDR3 coding DNA: TGTGCCAGCAGCTTAGCGGGAGGGAGCACAGATACGCAGTATTTT. Translation gives CASSLAGGSTDTQYF.

This chain connects TRBV11-2 to TRBJ1-1, with a possible D match to TRBD1 (6 bases). Germline V gene data show CDR1 as SGHAT and CDR2 as FQNNGV. The CDR3 totals 16 residues. The V gene lost 4 bases and the J gene lost 0 bases, with 15 bases spanning the gap. In DNA form, the CDR3 reads TGTGCCAGCAGCTCCGGACAGCCCACTATGAACACTGAAGCTTTCTTT. Translated: CASSSGQPTMNTEAFF.

This clone has more than one count but fewer than ten. The rearrangement joins TRBV30 to TRBJ2-1; 12 nucleotides align to TRBD2. CDR1 is GTSNPN and CDR2 is SVGIG in the germline V gene (reference sequence). The CDR3 is made up of 15 amino acids. The V gene end was trimmed by 1 base and the J gene end by 2 bases; junction bases not matched to a gene: 0. The CDR3: CAWSGTSGTYNEQFF. DNA of the CDR3: TGTGCCTGGAGTGGGACTAGCGGGACCTACAATGAGCAGTTCTTC. Filled out from reference TRBV30 and TRBJ2-1, the complete variable domain reads SQTIHQWPATLVQPVGSPLSLECTVEGTSNPNLYWYRQAAGRGLQLLFYSVGIGQISSEVPQNLSASRPQDRQFILSSKKLLLSDSGFYLCAWSGTSGTYNEQFFGPGTRLTVL.

The J gene is TRBJ2-3, the V gene TRBV4-1; TRBD2 matches 9 bases. CDR1 is MGHRA, CDR2 YSYEKL, per germline. This CDR3 is 18 amino acids long. V lost 2 bases to trimming and J lost 3 bases; unmatched junction nucleotides: 12. CDR3 coding DNA: TGCGCCAGCAGCCAAATAGGGGTAGCGGGAGTCGTAACAGATACGCAGTATTTT. Amino acid sequence: CASSQIGVAGVVTDTQYF.

V usage is TRBV7-3 and J usage is TRBJ1-2; 11 bases agree with TRBD1. Germline CDR1 reads SGHTA; CDR2 reads FQGTGA. The CDR3 is 15 residues long. J lost 4 bases, V lost 5 bases, and 6 bases had no gene match. In DNA, the CDR3 is TGTGCCAGCAGCCCCGGACAGGGGGCGACCTATGGCTACACCTTC. This translates into CASSPGQGATYGYTF.

The sample holds a few counts of this clone. The gene calls are TRBV4-2 and TRBJ2-3; D gene uncertain. The CDR3 is made up of 14 amino acids. Germline CDR1 and CDR2: LGHNA and YNFKEQ. V dropped 0 bases and J dropped 5 bases, with 9 bases sitting between them. The CDR3 DNA reads as TGTGCCAGCAGCCAAGATTCCCAGCGAGATACGCAGTATTTT. It translates to CASSQDSQRDTQYF.

This chain links TRBV7-3 with TRBJ2-2; the D gene is possibly TRBD1 (6 bases). Trimming stripped 4 bases from V and 2 bases from J, with 11 bases between. CDR3 length: 15 amino acids. From germline, CDR1 is SGHTA and CDR2 FQGTGA. The chain's CDR3 is CASSSGQTNTGELFF. CDR3 coding DNA: TGTGCCAGCAGCTCCGGACAGACTAACACCGGGGAGCTGTTTTTT.

In its sample, this clone was seen a few times. The identical CDR3 is also encoded by other nucleotide sequences in the sample. V and J are TRBV5-1 and TRBJ2-5; TRBD2 is a possible D gene (5 bases). This CDR3 is built from 14 residues. Trimming shortened V by 0 bases and J by 5 bases, and 11 bases separated the two germline ends. The germline V gene has CDR1 SGHRS and CDR2 YFSETQ. CDR3 in DNA: TGCGCCAGCAGCTTGGAGGTTGGCGGGGAGACCCAGTACTTC. Residues: CASSLEVGGETQYF.

There are a few counts of this clone. V is TRBV7-2 and J is TRBJ2-6; D unresolved. Trimming left V 2 bases short and J 2 bases short, with 10 bases between. CDR3 length: 16 amino acids. Germline CDR1 and CDR2: SGHTA and FQGNSA. CDR3 loop: CASSLWSQTGANVLTF. In nucleotides, the CDR3 is TGTGCCAGCAGCTTATGGAGCCAAACTGGGGCCAACGTCCTGACTTTC. Based on the CDR3 plus reference TRBV7-2 and TRBJ2-6, the full variable domain is GAGVSQSPSNKVTEKGKDVELRCDPISGHTALYWYRQSLGQGLEFLIYFQGNSAPDKSGLPSDRFSAERTGGSVSTLTIQRTQQEDSAVYLCASSLWSQTGANVLTFGAGSRLTVL.

Only a few counts were recorded for this clone. CDR3 nucleotides: TGTGCCAGTAGTTGGCGGGAGGGCCTTGAGACCCAGTACTTC. Protein sequence: CASSWREGLETQYF. The genes are TRBV19 and TRBJ2-5, with 9 bases matching TRBD2. The CDR3 consists of 14 residues. Germline-derived CDR1 and CDR2 are LNHDA and SQIVND (reference sequence). Trimming at V came to 5 bases and at J to 5 bases, leaving 6 bases not matched to a gene.

The CDR3 DNA reads TGTGCCAGCGAAAGCGGTATGAACACTGAAGCTTTCTTT. It yields the protein CASESGMNTEAFF. V and J are TRBV9 and TRBJ1-1; D call uncertain. The CDR3 runs 13 residues. Germline V lookup: CDR1 SGDLS, CDR2 YYNGEE. Trimming removed 7 bases from V and 0 bases from J, with 10 bases in between.

In its sample, this clone was seen a few times. This chain connects TRBV5-1 to TRBJ2-5; 14 nucleotides align to TRBD2. Germline-derived CDR1 and CDR2 are SGHRS and YFSETQ. This CDR3 contains 18 residues. The J segment lost 2 bases and the V segment lost 4 bases, leaving 10 bases of the junction unmatched. This CDR3 is CASSKGTSGSSSQETQYF. CDR3 in DNA: TGCGCCAGCAGCAAAGGGACTAGCGGGAGCTCATCACAAGAGACCCAGTACTTC.

This clone turned up a few times. The chain employs TRBV29-1 and TRBJ2-3; perhaps TRBD1 as D (7 bases). Germline V gene sequence: CDR1 SQVTM, CDR2 ANQGSEA. CDR3 length equals 13 residues. Trimming took 5 bases from V and 5 from J, leaving 14 bases between them. The CDR3, as DNA: TGCAGCGTTTTAAGACAGGGAGGAGATACGCAGTATTTT. It is translated as CSVLRQGGDTQYF.

This clone has more than one count but fewer than ten. CDR3 sequence reads: CSPGQGTEQYF. CDR3 nucleotide sequence: TGCAGCCCGGGACAGGGGACCGAGCAGTACTTC. This sequence joins TRBV20-1 and TRBJ2-7; 10 bases match TRBD1. CDR1 is DFQATT and CDR2 is SNEGSKA in the germline V gene (reference sequence). This CDR3 has 11 residues.

The sample holds a few counts of this clone. This chain joins TRBV5-1 and TRBJ2-3; TRBD2 matches at 13 bases. V lost 4 bases and J lost 6; bases outside the gene matches: 8. CDR1 is SGHRS, CDR2 YFSETQ, per germline. The CDR3 is 16 amino acids. The CDR3 spells CASSLGLAGVWDTQYF. CDR3 nucleotide sequence: TGCGCCAGCAGCCTCGGACTAGCGGGAGTATGGGATACGCAGTATTTT.